This TCR beta chain was sequenced for a study of Graves' ophthalmopathy and Graves' hyperthyroidism. This clonotype was recorded many times. Germline lookup yields CDR1 SGDLS and CDR2 YYNGEE. The CDR3 spans 15 residues. V was pared by 2 bases and J by 0 bases, with 11 bases between. Amplifying from RNA transcripts, the study obtained TCR beta CDR3 regions. The authors performed first-round RT-PCR with HTBI primers and then a second-round multiplex PCR. Via MiXCR, TCRdb re-called the multiplex PCR reads, giving one row per CDR3 protein. This table has over 450,000 distinct CDR3 sequences, around 15% appearing once.

This TCR was sampled from a woman aged 25 to 39 with Graves' ophthalmopathy. Material for sequencing was blood. V and J are TRBV9 and TRBJ1-2; D is possibly TRBD1 (5 bases). The CDR3 spells CASSVSKGANYGYTF. In DNA form, the CDR3 reads TGTGCCAGCAGCGTCTCAAAAGGGGCTAACTATGGCTACACCTTC. The full variable domain, its missing parts supplied by reference TRBV9 and TRBJ1-2, is DSGVTQTPKHLITATGQRVTLRCSPRSGDLSVYWYQQSLDQGLQFLIQYYNGEERAKGNILERFSAQQFPDLHSELNLSSLELGDSALYFCASSVSKGANYGYTFGSGTRLTVV.